The 5 T cell receptor beta chains in this list originate from one sample, sequenced in a study of blood T cell repertoires in COVID-19. Some clones are missing from TCRdb's copy, which holds only in-frame ones; the method was immunoSEQ multiplex PCR. Of 270,000 or so clones listed, roughly 80% are singletons. Sequencing input: peripheral blood. The source is a human donor with COVID-19, enrolled during active disease. The donor label of this sample is uncertain.

The chain uses TRBV5-4 and TRBJ1-2; D may be TRBD1 (6 bases). Trimming shortened V by 4 bases and J by 8 bases, and 15 bases separated the two germline ends. The CDR3 runs 13 residues. Germline V gene data show CDR1 as SGHNT and CDR2 as YYREEE (reference sequence). This CDR3 reads CASSPHRVGGYTF. In DNA, the CDR3 is TGTGCCAGCAGCCCCCACAGGGTCGGGGGCTACACCTTC. The full variable domain, in which reference TRBV5-4 and TRBJ1-2 provide the parts outside the CDR3, is ETGVTQSPTHLIKTRGQQVTLRCSSQSGHNTVSWYQQALGQGPQFIFQYYREEENGRGNFPPRFSGLQFPNYSSELNVNALELDDSALYLCASSPHRVGGYTFGSGTRLTVV.

This chain links TRBV7-9 with TRBJ1-1; D possibly corresponds to TRBD1 (5 bases). The CDR3 contains 16 residues. CDR1 is SEHNR, CDR2 FQNEAQ, per germline (reference sequence). V lost 3 bases to trimming and J lost 2 bases, with 16 bases between them. The CDR3 bases are TGTGCCAGCAGCTTCGGGTCAGGGAACCCTAACACTGAAGCTTTCTTT. It yields the protein CASSFGSGNPNTEAFF.

The chain employs TRBV5-6 and TRBJ2-5; no clear D. The CDR3 length is 15 residues. The V and J ends lost 3 bases and 5 bases respectively, with 17 bases between them. Germline V gene lookup returns CDR1 SGHDT and CDR2 YYEEEE. CDR3 loop: CASSSNMGYRETQYF. The CDR3 region has the DNA TGTGCCAGCAGCTCCAACATGGGCTACCGGGAGACCCAGTACTTC.

The chain recombines TRBV18 with TRBJ2-7; no clear D gene. CDR1 is KGHSH and CDR2 is LQKENI in the germline V gene. V lost 5 bases, J lost 2 bases, and 13 bases lay in between. The CDR3 is 14 residues long. CDR3 loop: CASSDPRFPYEQYF. The CDR3 coding sequence is TGTGCCAGCTCAGATCCACGGTTCCCCTACGAGCAGTACTTC.

The chain has TRBV19 and TRBJ1-5; D not certain. Germline CDR1 LNHDA, CDR2 SQIVND (reference sequence). Between the trimmed V and J ends, which lost 5 bases and 2 bases, there was a span of 10 bases. The CDR3 contains 14 residues. The CDR3 reads CASSEQSRNQPQHF. The CDR3, as DNA: TGTGCCAGTAGTGAACAATCCCGCAATCAGCCCCAGCATTTT.